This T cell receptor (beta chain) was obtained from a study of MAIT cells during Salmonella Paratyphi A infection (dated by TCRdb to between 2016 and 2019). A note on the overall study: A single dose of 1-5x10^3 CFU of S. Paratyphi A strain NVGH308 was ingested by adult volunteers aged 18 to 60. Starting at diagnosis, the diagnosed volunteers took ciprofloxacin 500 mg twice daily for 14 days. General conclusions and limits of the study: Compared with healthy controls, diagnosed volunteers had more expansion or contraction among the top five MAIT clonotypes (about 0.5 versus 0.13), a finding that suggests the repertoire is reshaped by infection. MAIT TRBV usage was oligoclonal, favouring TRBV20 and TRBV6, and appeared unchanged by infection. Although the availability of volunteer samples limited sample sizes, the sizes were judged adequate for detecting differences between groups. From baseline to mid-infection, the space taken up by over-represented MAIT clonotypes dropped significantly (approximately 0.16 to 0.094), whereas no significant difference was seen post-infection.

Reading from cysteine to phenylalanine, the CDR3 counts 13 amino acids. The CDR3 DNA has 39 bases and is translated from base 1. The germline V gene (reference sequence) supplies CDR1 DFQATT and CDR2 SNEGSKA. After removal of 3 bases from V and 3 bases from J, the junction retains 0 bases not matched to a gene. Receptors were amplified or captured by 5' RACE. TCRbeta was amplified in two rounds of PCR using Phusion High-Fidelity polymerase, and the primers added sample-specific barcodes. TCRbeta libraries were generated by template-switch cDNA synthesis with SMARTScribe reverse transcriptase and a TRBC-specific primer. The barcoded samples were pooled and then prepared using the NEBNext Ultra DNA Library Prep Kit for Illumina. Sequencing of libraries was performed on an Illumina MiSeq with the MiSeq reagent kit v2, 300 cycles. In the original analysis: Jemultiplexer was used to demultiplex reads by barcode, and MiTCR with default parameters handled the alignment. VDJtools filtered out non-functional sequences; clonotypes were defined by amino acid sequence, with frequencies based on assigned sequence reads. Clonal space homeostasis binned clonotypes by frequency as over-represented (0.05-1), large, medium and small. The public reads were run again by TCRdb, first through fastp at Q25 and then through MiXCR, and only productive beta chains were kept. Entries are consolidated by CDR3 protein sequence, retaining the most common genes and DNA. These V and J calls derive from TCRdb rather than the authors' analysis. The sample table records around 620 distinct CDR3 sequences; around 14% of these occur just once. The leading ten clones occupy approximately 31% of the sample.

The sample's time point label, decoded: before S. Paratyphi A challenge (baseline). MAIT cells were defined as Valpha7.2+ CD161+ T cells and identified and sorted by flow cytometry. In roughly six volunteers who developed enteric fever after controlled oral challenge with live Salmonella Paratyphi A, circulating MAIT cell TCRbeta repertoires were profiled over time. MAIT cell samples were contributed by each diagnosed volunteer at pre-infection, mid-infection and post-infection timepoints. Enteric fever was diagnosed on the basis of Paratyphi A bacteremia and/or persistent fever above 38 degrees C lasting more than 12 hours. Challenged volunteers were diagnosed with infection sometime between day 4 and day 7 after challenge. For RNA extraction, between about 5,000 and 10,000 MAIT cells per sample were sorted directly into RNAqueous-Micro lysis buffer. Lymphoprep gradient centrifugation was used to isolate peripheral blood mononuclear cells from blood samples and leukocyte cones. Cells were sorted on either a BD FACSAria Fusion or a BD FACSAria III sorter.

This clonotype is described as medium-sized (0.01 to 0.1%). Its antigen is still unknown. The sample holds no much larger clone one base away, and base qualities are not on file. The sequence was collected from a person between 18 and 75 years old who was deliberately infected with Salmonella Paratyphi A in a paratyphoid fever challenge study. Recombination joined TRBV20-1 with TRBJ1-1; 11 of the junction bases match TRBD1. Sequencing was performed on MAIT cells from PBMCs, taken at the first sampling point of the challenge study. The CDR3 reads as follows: CSARGQGDTEAFF. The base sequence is TGCAGTGCTAGGGGACAGGGGGACACTGAAGCTTTCTTT.